This is a list of T cell receptor beta chains from one sample in a study of blood T cell repertoires in COVID-19. Repertoires were generated with immunoSEQ multiplex PCR, while TCRdb's copy carries only in-frame clones and drops some. The sample consists of about 410,000 clones, approximately 89% of them appearing once. Sequencing was carried out using peripheral blood. These receptors were obtained from a woman aged 35 to 49 with COVID-19, enrolled during active disease. Both conserved end residues are part of each CDR3. D genes are given only for firm matches. The size field is filled for only some rows; it gives once, few, many or a size class.

clone size	V gene	D gene	J gene	CDR3 protein	CDR3 DNA
NA	TRBV7-2	NA	TRBJ1-1	CASSLGPDRRAFF	TGTGCCAGCAGCTTAGGCCCCGACAGGAGGGCTTTCTTT
few	TRBV18	TRBD2	TRBJ2-2	CASSPGLAEVTGELFF	TGTGCCAGCTCACCGGGACTAGCGGAAGTCACCGGGGAGCTGTTTTTT
NA	TRBV5-6	NA	TRBJ1-3	CASSFSGRTAYDGNTIYF	TGTGCCAGCAGCTTTTCGGGGCGGACAGCCTATGACGGAAACACCATATATTTT
once	TRBV15	TRBD1	TRBJ1-5	CATSRPEGTGGRQPQHF	TGTGCCACCAGCAGACCCGAAGGGACAGGGGGTCGTCAGCCCCAGCATTTT
NA	TRBV5-1	NA	TRBJ1-1	CASSLFQGSTEAFF	TGCGCCAGCAGCTTGTTTCAGGGGAGCACTGAAGCTTTCTTT
NA	TRBV12-3/TRBV12-4	TRBD1	TRBJ1-2	CASSTTGDPYTF	TGTGCCAGCAGTACGACAGGGGACCCCTACACCTTC
NA	TRBV5-1	TRBD1	TRBJ2-7	CASSLRDSSYEQYF	TGCGCCAGCAGCTTGAGGGACAGTTCCTACGAGCAGTACTTC
NA	TRBV19	TRBD1	TRBJ1-1	CASSIDRTGRMNTEAFF	TGTGCCAGTAGTATAGACCGGACAGGGAGGATGAACACTGAAGCTTTCTTT
NA	TRBV9	TRBD1	TRBJ2-7	CASSVGDRNYEQYF	TGTGCCAGCAGCGTAGGGGACAGGAACTACGAGCAGTACTTC
NA	TRBV4-1	NA	TRBJ1-1	CASSQGGRAFF	TGCGCCAGCAGCCAAGGGGGCAGAGCTTTCTTT
NA	TRBV18	NA	TRBJ1-2	CASSPQEGFYGYTF	TGTGCCAGCTCACCCCAGGAGGGATTTTATGGCTACACCTTC
NA	TRBV6-5	TRBD1	TRBJ1-5	CASGSTGWHQPQHF	TGTGCCAGCGGCTCGACAGGGTGGCATCAGCCCCAGCATTTT
NA	TRBV4-3	NA	TRBJ1-6	CASSQVLTANNSPLHF	TGCGCCAGCAGCCAAGTATTAACAGCTAATAATTCACCCCTCCACTTT
NA	TRBV28	TRBD1	TRBJ1-6	CASSLSGQGYSPLHF	TGTGCCAGCAGTTTATCAGGACAGGGGTATTCACCCCTCCACTTT